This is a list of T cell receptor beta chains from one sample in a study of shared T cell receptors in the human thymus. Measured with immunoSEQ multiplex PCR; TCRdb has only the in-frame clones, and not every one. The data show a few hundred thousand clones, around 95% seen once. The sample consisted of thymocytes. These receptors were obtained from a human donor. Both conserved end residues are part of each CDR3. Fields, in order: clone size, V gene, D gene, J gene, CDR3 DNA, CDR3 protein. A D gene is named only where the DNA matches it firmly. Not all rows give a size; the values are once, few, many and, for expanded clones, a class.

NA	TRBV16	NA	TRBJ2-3	TGTGCCAGCAGCCAATACCAGGGTCTGGGCACAGATACGCAGTATTTT	CASSQYQGLGTDTQYF
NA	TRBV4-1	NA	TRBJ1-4	TGCGCCAGCAGCCAAGATCTGGGACGGCATACTGGGACTAATGAAAAACTGTTTTTT	CASSQDLGRHTGTNEKLFF
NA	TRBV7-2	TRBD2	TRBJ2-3	TGTGCCAGCAGCTTCCGGCGGGAGGGCCCCACAGATACGCAGTATTTT	CASSFRREGPTDTQYF
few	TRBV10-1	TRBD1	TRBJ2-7	TGCGCCACCCCGGACAGGTTCTCCTACGAGCAGTACTTC	CATPDRFSYEQYF
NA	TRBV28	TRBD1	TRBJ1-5	TGTGCCAGCAGTTCTAATCGGGACAGGGAGTACAATCAGCCCCAGCATTTT	CASSSNRDREYNQPQHF
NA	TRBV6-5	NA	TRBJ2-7	TGTGCCTGCCGGGACCCCCTCTCCTACGAGCAGTACTTC	CACRDPLSYEQYF
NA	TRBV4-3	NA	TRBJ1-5	TGCGCCAGCAGCCAAGAACGGGGCGTCAATCAGCCCCAGCATTTT	CASSQERGVNQPQHF
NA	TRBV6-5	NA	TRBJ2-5	TGTGCCAGCAGTCTCCGCTCGGAAAGAGAGACCCAGTACTTC	CASSLRSERETQYF
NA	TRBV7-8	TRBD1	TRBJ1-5	TGTGCCAGCAGCCCCCAAGAGACAGGGTTGGGCAATCAGCCCCAGCATTTT	CASSPQETGLGNQPQHF
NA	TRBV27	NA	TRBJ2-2	TGTGCCAGCAGTTCGGGTTTGAACACCGGGGAGCTGTTTTTT	CASSSGLNTGELFF
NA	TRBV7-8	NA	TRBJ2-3	TGTGCCAGCAGCTTACAGGGAATGGTGACAGATACGCAGTATTTT	CASSLQGMVTDTQYF
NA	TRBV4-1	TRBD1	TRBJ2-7	TGCGCCAGCAGCCAAGATAGGACAGGAGCCACCTTCGAGCAGTACTTC	CASSQDRTGATFEQYF
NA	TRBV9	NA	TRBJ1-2	TGTGCCAGCAGCGCGCCGAGGGGGACAAACTATGGCTACACCTTC	CASSAPRGTNYGYTF
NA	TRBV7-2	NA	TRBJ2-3	TGTGCCAGCAGCCCCCGGGGGACTGACACAGATACGCAGTATTTT	CASSPRGTDTDTQYF
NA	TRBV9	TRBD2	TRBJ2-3	TGTGCCAGCAGCGTAGATGAGACTAGCGGGAGGAGCACAGATACGCAGTATTTT	CASSVDETSGRSTDTQYF
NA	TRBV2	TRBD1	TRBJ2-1	TGTGCCAGCAGTTATACAGGGGGTGAGGGCAATGAGCAGTTCTTC	CASSYTGGEGNEQFF
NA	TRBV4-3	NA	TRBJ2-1	TGCGCCAGCAGTTTCCTGGGCAAAAAATGGCAGACCCGAAAGAATGAGCAGTTCTTC	CASSFLGKKWQTRKNEQFF
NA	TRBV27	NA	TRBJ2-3	TGTGCCAGCAGTCCTTCGGGAGATACGCAGTATTTT	CASSPSGDTQYF
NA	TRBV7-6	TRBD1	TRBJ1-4	TGTGCCAGCAGCTCAAACAGGGGACGGGGTAATGAAAAACTGTTTTTT	CASSSNRGRGNEKLFF
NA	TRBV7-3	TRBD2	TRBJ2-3	TGTGCCAGCAGCTTAATACCCAAACTAGCGGGAGGAACAGATACGCAGTATTTT	CASSLIPKLAGGTDTQYF
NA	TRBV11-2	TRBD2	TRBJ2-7	TGTGCCAGCAGCTTTAGAGCGGGAGGGGGTTACGAGCAGTACTTC	CASSFRAGGGYEQYF
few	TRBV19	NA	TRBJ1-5	TGTGCCACCTCCCAAGGGGGGGGCGACCAGCCCCAGCATTTT	CATSQGGGDQPQHF
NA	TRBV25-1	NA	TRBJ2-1	TGTGCCAGCAGTGTTTTCCAGGGGTATTTCGGTGAGCAGTTCTTC	CASSVFQGYFGEQFF
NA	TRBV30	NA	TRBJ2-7	TGTGCCCTCGGGCAGCCCCAGGGCGAGCAGTACTTC	CALGQPQGEQYF
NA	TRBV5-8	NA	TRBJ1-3	TGTGCCAGCAACGCAGGGGACCTAAGAAACACCATATATTTT	CASNAGDLRNTIYF
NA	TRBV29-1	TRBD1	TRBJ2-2	TGCAGCGTTGTACGGGACAGGGTCACCGGGGAGCTGTTTTTT	CSVVRDRVTGELFF
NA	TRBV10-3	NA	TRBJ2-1	TGTGCCATCAGTGAGACTAGGACGTCCTACAATGAGCAGTTCTTC	CAISETRTSYNEQFF
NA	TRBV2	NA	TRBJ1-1	TGTGCCAGCAGTGCCCTGGGGCAGATGAACACTGAAGCTTTCTTT	CASSALGQMNTEAFF
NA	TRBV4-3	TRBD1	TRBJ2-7	TGCGCCAGCAGCCAAGCTCCGGGACAGGGACCTTACGAGCAGTACTTC	CASSQAPGQGPYEQYF
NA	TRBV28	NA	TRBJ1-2	TGTGCCAGCGAAAGGCAGGAAAACTATGGCTACACCTTC	CASERQENYGYTF
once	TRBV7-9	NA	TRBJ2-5	TGTGCCAGCAGCTTGCAAGAGACCCAGTACTTC	CASSLQETQYF
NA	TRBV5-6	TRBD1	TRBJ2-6	TGTGCCAGCAGCTTGGCCTGGGACAGATGCTCTGGGGCCAACGTCCTGACTTTC	CASSLAWDRCSGANVLTF
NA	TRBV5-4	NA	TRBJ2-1	TGTGCCAGCAGCGGCGGGACCGACAATGAGCAGTTCTTC	CASSGGTDNEQFF
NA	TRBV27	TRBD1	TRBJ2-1	TGTGCCAGCAGCGGCTCCGGGACAGGAAGAGTCAATGAGCAGTTCTTC	CASSGSGTGRVNEQFF
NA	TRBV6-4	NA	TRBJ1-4	TGTGCCAGCAGCCTCCGGGGCGGTGCAACTAATGAAAAACTGTTTTTT	CASSLRGGATNEKLFF
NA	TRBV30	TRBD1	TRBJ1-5	TGTGCCTGGAGTCCAAGGACAGGGGGTAAACAGCCCCAGCATTTT	CAWSPRTGGKQPQHF
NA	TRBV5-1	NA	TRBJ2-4	TGCGCCAGCAGCTTGGCAGGCCTCTTAGACGGAAAAAACATTCAGTACTTC	CASSLAGLLDGKNIQYF
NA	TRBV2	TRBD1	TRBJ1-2	TGTGCCAGCACTTCCGATGACAGGGAGTTGGGTGGCTACACCTTC	CASTSDDRELGGYTF
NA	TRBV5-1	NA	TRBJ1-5	TGCGCCAGCAGCCCGGTTCTCCCCAGGGGTCAGGCACATCAGCCCCAGCATTTT	CASSPVLPRGQAHQPQHF
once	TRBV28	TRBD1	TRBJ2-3	TGTGCCAGCAGCCGCGACAGGGATATCACAGATACGCAGTATTTT	CASSRDRDITDTQYF
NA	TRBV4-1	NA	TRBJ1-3	TGCGCCAGCAGCTTAAAGGGCCCCGGGGCTGGAAACACCATATATTTT	CASSLKGPGAGNTIYF